A selection of T cell receptor beta chains follows, all from one sample in a study of T cell changes during pregnancy in multiple sclerosis. Some clones are missing from TCRdb's copy, which holds only in-frame ones; the method was immunoSEQ multiplex PCR. This table has tens of thousands of clones, around 96% appearing once. The starting material was CD8+ T cells from peripheral blood mononuclear cells, obtained after pregnancy. The origin of the receptors is a female donor with multiple sclerosis, enrolled in a pregnancy study. Each CDR3 is given without its conserved first and last residue.

j_call v_call cdr3_aa
TRBJ1-1 TRBV15 ATSPWGGVMNTEAF
TRBJ2-7 TRBV15 ATSRAGGQIYEQY
TRBJ2-7 TRBV19 ASSLGQGDYEQY
TRBJ2-1 TRBV28 ASSPTSSYNEQF
TRBJ1-2 TRBV6-1 ASKDPERRADGYT
TRBJ2-3 TRBV27 ASTLRAGGGTDTQY
TRBJ1-1 TRBV27 ASSLVTGVNTEAF
TRBJ2-1 TRBV18 ASSPMGEGPDEQF
TRBJ2-7 TRBV5-5 ASSLEGAEQY
TRBJ2-7 TRBV5-1 ASSLASGGRREQY
TRBJ2-1 TRBV7-9 ASSSGLAFNEQF
TRBJ2-7 TRBV7-2 ASSLRGARGYEQY
TRBJ2-5 TRBV7-2 ASSSPKGGGEETQY
TRBJ2-1 TRBV28 ASSSLAGGSHNEQF
TRBJ2-1 TRBV5-6 ASSFGQGANEQF
TRBJ2-7 TRBV5-1 ASSLGQGSNEQY
TRBJ1-1 TRBV7-9 ASTWIEAEAF
TRBJ1-5 TRBV27 ASRRYSNQPQH
TRBJ1-1 TRBV6-5 ASSYSEGVEAF
TRBJ2-7 TRBV10-3 AIRMGTSGSKGYEQY
TRBJ1-1 TRBV7-2 ASSPTTGTGRAF
TRBJ2-1 TRBV19 ASSPGLGLRNEQF
TRBJ2-7 TRBV7-8 ASSFQGGSYEQY
TRBJ2-3 TRBV10-3 ANSPNPPDTQY
TRBJ2-1 TRBV27 ASSPLGGGYNEQF
TRBJ2-2 TRBV7-9 ASSPAGTANTGELF
TRBJ1-5 TRBV28 ATRSYSNQPQH
TRBJ2-7 TRBV7-8 ASSFGQGDEQY
TRBJ1-6 TRBV28 ASSLRDLGASSPLH
TRBJ2-7 TRBV5-6 ASSLQSNEQY
TRBJ1-1 TRBV14 ASSQDLREAF
TRBJ2-6 TRBV9 ASSVVGPGGGMGANVLT
TRBJ2-1 TRBV25-1 ASSAPGPPYNEQF
TRBJ1-1 TRBV20-1 SGIMNTEAF
TRBJ1-3 TRBV7-9 ASSLATTGAGNTIY
TRBJ1-2 TRBV5-4 ASSSRDRDPYGYT
TRBJ2-1 TRBV7-7 ASSPEVGQGFYNEQF
TRBJ2-7 TRBV14 ASSLDRPTYEQY
TRBJ2-1 TRBV27 ASSLLGVWNEQF
TRBJ2-7 TRBV6-5 ASSYSGGLGYEQY
TRBJ2-2 TRBV2 ASIQRTGELF
TRBJ2-7 TRBV28 ASSLSVAGLSLFEQY
TRBJ1-5 TRBV6-4 ASRAGTVSNQPQH
TRBJ2-7 TRBV25-1 ASSDDLAEPSYEQY